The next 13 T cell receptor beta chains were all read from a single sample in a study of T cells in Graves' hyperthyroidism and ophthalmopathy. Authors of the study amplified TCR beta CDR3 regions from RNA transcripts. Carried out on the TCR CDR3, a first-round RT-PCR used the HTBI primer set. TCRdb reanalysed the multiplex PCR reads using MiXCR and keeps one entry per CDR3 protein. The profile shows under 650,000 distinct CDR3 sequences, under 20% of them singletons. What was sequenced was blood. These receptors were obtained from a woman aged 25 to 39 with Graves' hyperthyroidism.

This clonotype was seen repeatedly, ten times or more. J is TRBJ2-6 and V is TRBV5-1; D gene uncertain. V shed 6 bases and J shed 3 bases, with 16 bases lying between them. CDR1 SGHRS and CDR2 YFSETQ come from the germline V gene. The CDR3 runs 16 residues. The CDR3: CASTPGATGGANVLTF. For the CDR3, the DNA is TGCGCCAGCACCCCCGGAGCGACGGGTGGGGCCAACGTCCTGACTTTC.

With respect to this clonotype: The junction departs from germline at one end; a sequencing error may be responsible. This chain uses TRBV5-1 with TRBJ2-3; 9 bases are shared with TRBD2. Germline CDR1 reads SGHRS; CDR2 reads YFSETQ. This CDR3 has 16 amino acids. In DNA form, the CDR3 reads TGCACCAGCAGCTTGGGATCTAGCGGGACCACAGATACGCAGTATTTT. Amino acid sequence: CTSSLGSSGTTDTQYF.

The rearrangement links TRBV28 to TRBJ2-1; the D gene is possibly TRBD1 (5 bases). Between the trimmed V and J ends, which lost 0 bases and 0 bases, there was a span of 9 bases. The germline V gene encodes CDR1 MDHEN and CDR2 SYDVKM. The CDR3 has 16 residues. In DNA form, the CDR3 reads TGTGCCAGCAGTTTATGGACAGCGAGCTCCTACAATGAGCAGTTCTTC. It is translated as CASSLWTASSYNEQFF.

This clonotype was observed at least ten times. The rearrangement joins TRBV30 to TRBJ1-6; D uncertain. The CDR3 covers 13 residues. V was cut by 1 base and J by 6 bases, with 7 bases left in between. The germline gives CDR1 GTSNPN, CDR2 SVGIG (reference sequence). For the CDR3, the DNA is TGTGCCTGGAGTGAAGGAGGTAATTCACCCCTCCACTTT. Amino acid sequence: CAWSEGGNSPLHF.

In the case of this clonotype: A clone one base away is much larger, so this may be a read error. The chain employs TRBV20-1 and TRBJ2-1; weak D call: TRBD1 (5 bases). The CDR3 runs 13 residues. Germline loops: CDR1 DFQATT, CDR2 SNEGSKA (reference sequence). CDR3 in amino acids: CSAKGWGDNKQFF. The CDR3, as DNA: TGCAGTGCTAAGGGGTGGGGTGACAATAAGCAGTTCTTC.

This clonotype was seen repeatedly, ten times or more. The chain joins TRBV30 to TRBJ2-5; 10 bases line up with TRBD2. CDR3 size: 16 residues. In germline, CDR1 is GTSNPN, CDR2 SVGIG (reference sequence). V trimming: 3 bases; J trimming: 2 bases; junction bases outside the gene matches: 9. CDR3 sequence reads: CAWRSRSGRGQETQYF. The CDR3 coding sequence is TGTGCCTGGAGGAGTCGGAGCGGGAGGGGGCAAGAGACCCAGTACTTC.

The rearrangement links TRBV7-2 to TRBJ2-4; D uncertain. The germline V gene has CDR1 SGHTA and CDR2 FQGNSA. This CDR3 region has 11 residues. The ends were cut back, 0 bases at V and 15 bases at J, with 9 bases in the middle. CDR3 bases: TGTGCCAGCAGCTTAGCGGACCGAAGGTACTTC. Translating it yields CASSLADRRYF.

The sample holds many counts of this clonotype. This chain's CDR3 is CASSQGTSGGNEQFF. CDR3 nucleotides: TGTGCCAGCAGCCAGGGGACTAGCGGGGGAAATGAGCAGTTCTTC. The genes are TRBV3-1 and TRBJ2-1, with 14 bases that match TRBD2. Germline V lookup: CDR1 LGHDT, CDR2 YNNKEL (reference sequence). The CDR3 totals 15 residues. The J segment lost 7 bases and the V segment lost 3 bases, leaving 2 bases of the junction unmatched.

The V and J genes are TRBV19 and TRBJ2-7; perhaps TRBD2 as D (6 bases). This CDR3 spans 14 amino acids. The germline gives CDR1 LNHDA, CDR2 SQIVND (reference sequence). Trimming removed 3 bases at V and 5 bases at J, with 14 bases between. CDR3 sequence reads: CASSIGSLEDEQYF. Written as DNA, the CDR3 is TGTGCCAGTAGTATCGGGAGTTTGGAAGACGAGCAGTACTTC.

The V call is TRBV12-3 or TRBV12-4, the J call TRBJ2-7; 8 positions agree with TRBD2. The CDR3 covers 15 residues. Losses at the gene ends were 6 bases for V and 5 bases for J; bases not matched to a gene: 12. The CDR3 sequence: CASSLGPAGEDEQYF. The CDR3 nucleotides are TGTGCCAGCAGCCTCGGACCAGCGGGAGAGGACGAGCAGTACTTC.

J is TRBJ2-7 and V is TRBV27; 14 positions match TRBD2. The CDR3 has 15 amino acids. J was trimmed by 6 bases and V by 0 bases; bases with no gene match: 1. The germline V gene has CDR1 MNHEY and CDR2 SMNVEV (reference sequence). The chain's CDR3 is CASSLSGTSGSEQYF. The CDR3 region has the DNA TGTGCCAGCAGTTTATCTGGGACTAGCGGGAGCGAGCAGTACTTC.

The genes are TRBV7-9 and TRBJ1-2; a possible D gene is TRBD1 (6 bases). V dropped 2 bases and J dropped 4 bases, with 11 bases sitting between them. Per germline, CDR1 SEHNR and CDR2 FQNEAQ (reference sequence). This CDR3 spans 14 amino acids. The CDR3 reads CASSLTGGLYGYTF. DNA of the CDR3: TGTGCCAGCAGCTTAACTGGGGGGCTCTATGGCTACACCTTC.

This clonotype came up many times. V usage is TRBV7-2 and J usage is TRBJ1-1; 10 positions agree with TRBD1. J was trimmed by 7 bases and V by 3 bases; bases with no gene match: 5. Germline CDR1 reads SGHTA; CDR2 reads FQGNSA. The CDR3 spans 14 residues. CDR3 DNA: TGTGCCAGCAGCTTTGACAGGGGGCTTAATGAAGCTTTCTTT. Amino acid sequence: CASSFDRGLNEAFF.